A selection of T cell receptor beta chains follows, all from one sample in a study of OX40 agonist ivuxolimab in advanced cancers. The method was immunoSEQ multiplex PCR; TCRdb's version includes in-frame clones alone and lacks a portion of them. This table holds about 110,000 clones, approximately 89% found once. Source: CD4+ or CD8+ T cells sorted from blood, taken in a trial of the OX40 agonist ivuxolimab. Receptors originate from an adult with an advanced solid tumor such as melanoma, head and neck, liver or kidney cancer. CDR3s include the opening cysteine and the closing phenylalanine or tryptophan. D genes are given only for firm matches. For some rows the clone size is stated as once, few or many, or as a class when expanded; others skip it.

d_call j_call clone_size v_call cdr3_nt cdr3_aa
TRBD1 TRBJ2-2 NA TRBV7-8 TGTGCCAGCAGCGTAGGACAGGGAGTACGCACCGGGGAGCTGTTTTTT CASSVGQGVRTGELFF
NA TRBJ1-2 NA TRBV5-3 TGTGCCAGAAGCTTGGGCGCAGGGCGCGACGAAATCTATGGCTACACCTTC CARSLGAGRDEIYGYTF
NA TRBJ1-5 few TRBV2 TGTGCCAGCACAGGAAGCAATCAGCCCCAGCATTTT CASTGSNQPQHF
TRBD2 TRBJ2-3 NA TRBV18 TGTGCCAGCTCACCAAGGGGACTAGCGGCAGATACGCAGTATTTT CASSPRGLAADTQYF
NA TRBJ2-1 NA TRBV27 TGTGCCAGCAGTTTCTCCCTTTTACGGAACAATGAGCAGTTCTTC CASSFSLLRNNEQFF
NA TRBJ1-1 NA TRBV29-1 TGCAGCGGCGGGACCCCCGTTATGACTGAAGCTTTCTTT CSGGTPVMTEAFF
TRBD2 TRBJ2-5 NA TRBV4-1 TGCGCCAGCAGCCTAAGCGGGGGGCGAGATCAAGAGACCCAGTACTTC CASSLSGGRDQETQYF
NA TRBJ2-3 NA TRBV5-1 TGCGCCAGCAGCTTGGACTCACTCACAGATACGCAGTATTTT CASSLDSLTDTQYF
NA TRBJ2-7 NA TRBV10-1 TGCGCCAGCAGTGGTGGGGACAACTACGAGCAGTACTTC CASSGGDNYEQYF
TRBD1 TRBJ2-5 NA TRBV29-1 TGCAGCGGACGGACAGGCGAGACCCAGTACTTC CSGRTGETQYF
NA TRBJ2-5 NA TRBV5-1 TGCGCCAGCAGCTTGGAGGGGAACGCGGCGGAGACCCAGTACTTC CASSLEGNAAETQYF
TRBD1 TRBJ1-2 NA TRBV6-1 TGTGCCAGCAGTGAATATAGACAGGGAGGCGGCTACACCTTC CASSEYRQGGGYTF
TRBD1 TRBJ2-1 NA TRBV13 TGTGCCAGCAGCTTAGGAGGGACAGGGGCCTACAATGAGCAGTTCTTC CASSLGGTGAYNEQFF
NA TRBJ2-4 NA TRBV5-6 TGTGCCAGCAGCTTTCCTGGTGAGGCCAAAAACATTCAGTACTTC CASSFPGEAKNIQYF
TRBD2 TRBJ2-5 NA TRBV5-1 TGCGCCAGCAGCTTGGGGCTTAGCGGGGGGTCTCAGAAGACCCAGTACTTC CASSLGLSGGSQKTQYF
TRBD2 TRBJ2-5 NA TRBV2 TGTGCCAGCCTTAGAGGGTCTAGCGGGAGGGCCGGGGAGACCCAGTACTTC CASLRGSSGRAGETQYF
NA TRBJ2-3 NA TRBV5-8 TGTGCCAGCAGCCCCTTGGTTGGGGTGGCAGATACGCAGTATTTT CASSPLVGVADTQYF
TRBD2 TRBJ2-4 NA TRBV5-1 TGCGCCAGCAAGACTAGCGGGGGGGCCGACATTCAGTACTTC CASKTSGGADIQYF
TRBD2 TRBJ2-5 NA TRBV19 TGTGCCAGTAGTGGCGCGGGGGACCAGTACTTC CASSGAGDQYF
NA TRBJ1-1 NA TRBV10-3 TGTGCCATCAGCACAGGGTGGGCTGAAGCTTTCTTT CAISTGWAEAFF
NA TRBJ2-7 NA TRBV5-6 TGTGCCAGCAGCTTGGGGGCGGCAGGGGGGAACGAGCAGTACTTC CASSLGAAGGNEQYF
NA TRBJ1-6 NA TRBV28 TGTGCCAGCAGTACGGGACCCCAATATAATTCACCCCTCCACTTT CASSTGPQYNSPLHF
NA TRBJ1-6 NA TRBV27 TGTGCCAGCAGTTTGTGGGATTCACCCCTCCACTTT CASSLWDSPLHF
NA TRBJ2-3 NA TRBV5-4 TGTGCCAGCAGCTTGCCGGGGGCCGGCACAGATACGCAGTATTTT CASSLPGAGTDTQYF
NA TRBJ2-7 NA TRBV5-4 TGTGCCAGCAGCTTTCAGGGGTCAGACGAGCAGTACTTC CASSFQGSDEQYF
NA TRBJ2-3 NA TRBV7-6 TGTACCAGCAGCTTAAGAGGGATTAGCACAGATACGCAGTATTTT CTSSLRGISTDTQYF
NA TRBJ2-5 NA TRBV15 TGTGCCACCAGCACAGAAATTCAAGAGACCCAGTACTTC CATSTEIQETQYF
TRBD1 TRBJ2-4 NA TRBV13 TGTGCCAGCAGCACGACAGGGATTAAAAACATTCAGTACTTC CASSTTGIKNIQYF
NA TRBJ1-3 NA TRBV7-9 TGTGCCAGCAGCCCCCAAGGAAGAAACACCATATATTTT CASSPQGRNTIYF
NA TRBJ1-5 few TRBV9 TGTGCCAGCGATCAGGGTCTTAGCAATCAGCCCCAGCATTTT CASDQGLSNQPQHF
NA TRBJ1-2 NA TRBV30 TGTGCCTGGAGTGGAGGTGGCTACACCTTC CAWSGGGYTF
NA TRBJ1-5 few TRBV19 TGTGCCAGTAGTACTCGGACAGTTGAGGAGCCCCAGCATTTT CASSTRTVEEPQHF
TRBD2 TRBJ2-5 NA TRBV5-1 TGCGCCAGCAGCTTCACTAGCGGGAGTCACCAAGAGACCCAGTACTTC CASSFTSGSHQETQYF
NA TRBJ2-1 NA TRBV7-7 TGTGCTAGCAGCTTAGCCCCGGGATCTATTGAGCAGTTCTTC CASSLAPGSIEQFF
NA TRBJ1-1 NA TRBV27 TGTGCCAGCAGTTCCCGCGGGGCTGAAGCTTTCTTT CASSSRGAEAFF
NA TRBJ1-1 NA TRBV18 TGTGCCAGCTCACCACGGATGCAGGGCGAGAACACTGAAGCTTTCTTT CASSPRMQGENTEAFF
NA TRBJ2-5 NA TRBV10-1 TGCGCCAGCAGTGAGTCGGGGCCCGGGGAGACCCAGTACTTC CASSESGPGETQYF
TRBD2 TRBJ2-5 NA TRBV2 TGTGCCAGCATAAGGATGGGACTAGCGGGAGAGGCGACCCAGTACTTC CASIRMGLAGEATQYF
NA TRBJ1-1 NA TRBV6-6 TGTGCCAGCAGTTCGGCGGGGGGTTACGTTGAAGCTTTCTTT CASSSAGGYVEAFF
NA TRBJ1-2 NA TRBV7-9 TGTGCCAGCAGCTTGGGAGGCAGCAACTATGGCTACACCTTC CASSLGGSNYGYTF
TRBD1 TRBJ1-2 NA TRBV11-2 TGTGCCAGCAGCTCACCGGACAGGGGCCAAAACTATGGCTACACCTTC CASSSPDRGQNYGYTF
TRBD2 TRBJ2-5 NA TRBV10-3 TGTGCCATCAGTGGGCTAGCGGTTCAAGAGACCCAGTACTTC CAISGLAVQETQYF
NA TRBJ1-2 NA TRBV19 TGTGCCAGTAGTCCTCTGGAGGGGGGCTACACCTTC CASSPLEGGYTF
NA TRBJ1-6 NA TRBV6-5 TGTGCCAGCAAGATCAGGGATTCACCCCTCCACTTT CASKIRDSPLHF
TRBD1 TRBJ2-7 NA TRBV18 TGTGCCAGCTCAACTGTACCCCCTGGACAGGGCAGCTCCTACGAGCAGTACTTC CASSTVPPGQGSSYEQYF
NA TRBJ1-3 NA TRBV30 TGTGCCTGGAGTGTGACCGGTGGAAACACCATATATTTT CAWSVTGGNTIYF
TRBD1 TRBJ1-5 NA TRBV11-2 TGTGCCAGCAGCTCACCCGGGACAGGCTCCTTTTTATTAGCCCAGCATTTT CASSSPGTGSFLLAQHF
NA TRBJ1-3 NA TRBV7-9 TGTGCCAGCAGCTCCGGGACGGGAGGAAACACCATATATTTT CASSSGTGGNTIYF
NA TRBJ1-1 NA TRBV6-6 TGTGCCAGCAGGCCAGCGAACAGGGTAAACGCTGAAGCTTTCTTT CASRPANRVNAEAFF
NA TRBJ2-3 NA TRBV6-5 TGTGCCACCGTACCGGGGGATAGGGCAGATACGCAGTATTTT CATVPGDRADTQYF
NA TRBJ1-6 NA TRBV9 TGTGCCAGCAGCCTCCCGGGGGAGGGTTCACCCCTCCACTTT CASSLPGEGSPLHF
NA TRBJ1-3 NA TRBV5-1 TGCGCCAGCAGCTTGAAGGTGGGCCGTGAGGACACCATATATTTT CASSLKVGREDTIYF
NA TRBJ2-7 once TRBV5-1 TGCGCCAGCAGACCGACTATCCCTGGACCCTACGAGCAGTACTTC CASRPTIPGPYEQYF
NA TRBJ1-3 NA TRBV7-9 TGTGCCAGCAGCTTAGCAGGAACAGGGACTGGAAACACCATATATTTT CASSLAGTGTGNTIYF
TRBD2 TRBJ2-2 NA TRBV19 TGTGCCAGTAGTCGGCTAGCGGGGGACACCGGGGAGCTGTTTTTT CASSRLAGDTGELFF